The 27 T cell receptor beta chains in this list originate from one sample, sequenced in a study of T cells after posttransplantation cyclophosphamide. Assay used: immunoSEQ multiplex PCR; TCRdb lists only in-frame clones, some missing. The sample lists about 9,200 clones; roughly 89% were seen once. The sample comprised memory CD4+ T cells sorted from PBMCs. Every receptor here comes from a woman aged 55-70 years in good health, CMV-negative, and a related stem cell transplant donor.

Only one count was recorded for this clone. The J gene is TRBJ2-2, the V gene TRBV15, with TRBD1 identical over 9 bases. The CDR3 loop spans 16 amino acids. Germline lookup yields CDR1 LNHNV and CDR2 YYDKDF (reference sequence). With V trimmed by 1 base and J by 8 bases, 8 bases remained unmatched. This CDR3 is CATSRGGQGWGGELFF. The CDR3 DNA is TGTGCCACCAGCAGAGGGGGACAGGGCTGGGGAGGGGAGCTGTTTTTT. Using reference TRBV15 and TRBJ2-2 for the parts outside the CDR3, the full variable domain is DAMVIQNPRYQVTQFGKPVTLSCSQTLNHNVMYWYQQKSSQAPKLLFHYYDKDFNNEADTPDNFQSRRPNTSFCFLDIRSPGLGDTAMYLCATSRGGQGWGGELFFGEGSRLTVL.

The V and J genes are TRBV27 and TRBJ1-6, with 7 positions matching TRBD1. CDR3 length: 13 residues. Germline lookup yields CDR1 MNHEY and CDR2 SMNVEV (reference sequence). The trim removed 6 bases at V and 9 bases at J, leaving 5 bases unmatched. The CDR3 coding sequence is TGTGCCAGCAGGGGGACAGTTAGTTCACCCCTCCACTTT. Translated: CASRGTVSSPLHF.

This chain joins TRBV6-5 and TRBJ1-4, with D maybe TRBD1 (6 bases). The CDR3 runs to 11 residues. Trimming pared 7 bases from V and 10 bases from J, leaving 10 bases between. CDR1 and CDR2 from the germline V gene are MNHEY and SVGAGI. CDR3 sequence (DNA): TGTGCCAGCAATCAGGGGCCAAAACTGTTTTTT. Translated: CASNQGPKLFF.

The genes are TRBV29-1 and TRBJ2-3; possibly TRBD2 for D (6 bases). CDR3 size: 14 residues. Trimming removed 7 bases from V and 0 bases from J, with 14 bases in between. Germline CDR1 and CDR2: SQVTM and ANQGSEA. CDR3 DNA: TGCAGCGCCCGGGACTTAAGAAGCACAGATACGCAGTATTTT. Amino acids: CSARDLRSTDTQYF.

The chain links TRBV5-1 to TRBJ1-5; 7 bases line up with TRBD1. Germline V gene sequence: CDR1 SGHRS, CDR2 YFSETQ. V lost 4 bases to trimming and J lost 4 bases; unmatched junction nucleotides: 2. CDR3 size: 13 residues. CDR3 sequence: CASSPQGNQPQHF. The DNA of the CDR3 is TGCGCCAGCAGCCCACAGGGGAATCAGCCCCAGCATTTT.

The genes are TRBV7-3 and TRBJ2-5; D is uncertain. The CDR3 runs 12 residues. The V gene lost 4 bases and the J gene lost 4 bases, with 7 bases spanning the gap. The V gene's germline CDR1 is SGHTA and CDR2 FQGTGA. CDR3 in amino acids: CASSSPGETQYF. CDR3 coding DNA: TGTGCCAGCAGCTCCCCGGGAGAGACCCAGTACTTC.

V usage is TRBV28 and J usage is TRBJ1-2; 8 nucleotides align to TRBD1. This CDR3 comprises 15 residues. CDR1 and CDR2 from the germline V gene are MDHEN and SYDVKM. J lost 1 base, V lost 6 bases, and 7 bases had no gene match. In nucleotides, the CDR3 is TGTGCCAGCAGGGGGGGACAGGCAAATAACTATGGCTACACCTTC. Amino acids: CASRGGQANNYGYTF.

V is TRBV4-2 and J is TRBJ2-3, with D tentatively TRBD2 (6 bases). Germline CDR1 and CDR2: LGHNA and YNFKEQ. V was clipped by 4 bases and J by 6 bases, with 11 bases between them. The CDR3 is 13 residues long. The CDR3 region has the DNA TGTGCCAGCAGCCGCATAAGCGGGGATACGCAGTATTTT. Translating gives CASSRISGDTQYF.

This clone was counted a few times. The chain combines TRBV18 with TRBJ2-7; D not resolved. From germline, CDR1 is KGHSH and CDR2 LQKENI. V was clipped by 6 bases and J by 1 base, with 16 bases between them. There are 15 residues in the CDR3. CDR3 in DNA: TGTGCCAGCTCCGAGTCGACTCCTGGATCCTACGAGCAGTACTTC. Encoded protein: CASSESTPGSYEQYF.

This clone was seen a handful of times. The rearrangement uses TRBV28 and TRBJ1-4; 7 bases line up with TRBD1. The CDR3 is 13 residues long. CDR1 is MDHEN, CDR2 SYDVKM, per germline. V gave up 6 bases and J gave up 7 bases; unmatched junction bases: 5. Written as DNA, the CDR3 is TGTGCCAGCAGACCGGGACAGATTGAAAAACTGTTTTTT. As protein: CASRPGQIEKLFF.

The chain links TRBV19 to TRBJ2-5; 10 positions agree with TRBD2. The CDR3 consists of 15 residues. Germline V gene sequence: CDR1 LNHDA, CDR2 SQIVND (reference sequence). J gave up 6 bases and V 4 bases, and 8 bases lay outside the gene matches. CDR3 bases: TGTGCCAGTAGTAGCGAGCGGGGGGGCGGGAAGACCCAGTACTTC. This sequence encodes CASSSERGGGKTQYF.

This chain links TRBV4-1 with TRBJ2-2; 8 positions agree with TRBD2. The CDR3 sequence is 19 residues long. V dropped 2 bases and J dropped 8; count of bases not matched to a gene: 19. CDR1 is MGHRA and CDR2 is YSYEKL in the germline V gene. The CDR3 sequence: CASSQLEGTAGGRNGELFF. CDR3 sequence (DNA): TGCGCCAGCAGCCAACTCGAGGGGACTGCGGGAGGTCGGAATGGGGAGCTGTTTTTT.

The chain carries TRBV5-1 and TRBJ2-7; D gene uncertain. Germline V gene sequence: CDR1 SGHRS, CDR2 YFSETQ. CDR3 length: 14 amino acids. V dropped 0 bases and J dropped 8 bases, with 15 bases sitting between them. The CDR3 bases are TGCGCCAGCAGCTTGGACGCCTGGGCTTCTCAGCAGTACTTC. Protein: CASSLDAWASQQYF.

Only a few counts were recorded for this clone. This chain joins TRBV9 and TRBJ1-4, with 9 bases identical to TRBD1. Germline CDR1 SGDLS, CDR2 YYNGEE. The CDR3 runs to 15 residues. V lost 3 bases and J lost 5; bases outside the gene matches: 5. DNA for the CDR3: TGTGCCAGCAGCGGGCTGGGGACAGGGAATGAAAAACTGTTTTTT. Translation gives CASSGLGTGNEKLFF.

The chain combines TRBV9 with TRBJ2-7, with 8 bases fitting TRBD2. Trimming cost V 2 bases and J 4 bases; bases outside gene matches: 8. The CDR3 consists of 15 residues. Germline values: CDR1 SGDLS, CDR2 YYNGEE. This chain's CDR3 is CASSVKTSGYYEQYF. CDR3 nucleotides: TGTGCCAGCAGCGTTAAAACTAGCGGATATTACGAGCAGTACTTC. Complete variable domain (other parts from reference TRBV9 and TRBJ2-7): DSGVTQTPKHLITATGQRVTLRCSPRSGDLSVYWYQQSLDQGLQFLIQYYNGEERAKGNILERFSAQQFPDLHSELNLSSLELGDSALYFCASSVKTSGYYEQYFGPGTRLTVT.

The gene calls are TRBV6-1 and TRBJ1-5, with D maybe TRBD1 (6 bases). There are 15 residues in the CDR3. V was pared by 4 bases and J by 1 base, with 11 bases between. Germline values: CDR1 MNHNS, CDR2 SASEGT. The CDR3 sequence: CASSADSVSNQPQHF. In nucleotides, the CDR3 is TGTGCCAGCAGTGCGGACAGTGTGAGCAATCAGCCCCAGCATTTT.

The V and J genes are TRBV5-1 and TRBJ2-3; 10 bases fit TRBD2. V lost 8 bases, J lost 4 bases, and 13 bases stayed unmatched. This CDR3 is built from 16 residues. Germline CDR1 SGHRS, CDR2 YFSETQ. CDR3 in DNA: TGCGCCAGATACGGTCTAGCGGGAGTCCGGGCAGATACGCAGTATTTT. Its translation: CARYGLAGVRADTQYF.

V is TRBV9 and J is TRBJ2-3; D not resolved. The CDR3 spans 16 residues. CDR1 and CDR2 (germline): SGDLS, YYNGEE. V was cut by 3 bases and J by 1 base, with 15 bases left in between. CDR3 bases: TGTGCCAGCAGCGGAGACCAGCGCCGACGCACAGATACGCAGTATTTT. This encodes CASSGDQRRRTDTQYF.

The chain links TRBV28 to TRBJ1-2; the match to TRBD1 covers 9 bases. This CDR3 is built from 14 residues. In germline, CDR1 is MDHEN, CDR2 SYDVKM. V shed 7 bases and J 6 bases; nucleotides not matched to a gene: 9. The CDR3 region is CASTKDRGNDGYTF. The CDR3 DNA follows: TGTGCCAGCACTAAGGACAGGGGCAATGATGGCTACACCTTC.

J is TRBJ1-2 and V is TRBV4-2, with TRBD1 identical over 11 bases. V shed 3 bases and J 7 bases; nucleotides not matched to a gene: 7. Germline V lookup: CDR1 LGHNA, CDR2 YNFKEQ. The CDR3 is 15 residues long. CDR3 in DNA: TGTGCCAGCAGCCACCAGCGAGGGACAGGGGGTGGCTACACCTTC. Translating it yields CASSHQRGTGGGYTF.

In its sample, this clone was seen once. The same CDR3 arises from other DNA sequences in this sample as well. The chain links TRBV27 to TRBJ1-6, with D maybe TRBD1 (6 bases). The CDR3 spans 14 residues. V was cut by 4 bases and J by 13 bases, with 17 bases left in between. The germline CDR1 and CDR2 sequences are MNHEY and SMNVEV (reference sequence). The CDR3, as DNA: TGTGCCAGCAGTTCCGGACAGAGCGGATCCCCCCTCCACTTT. It codes for CASSSGQSGSPLHF.

The rearrangement uses TRBV11-2 and TRBJ2-1; TRBD2 aligns across 10 bases. V lost 5 bases, J lost 3 bases, and 7 bases stayed unmatched. This CDR3 has 16 residues. CDR1 is SGHAT and CDR2 is FQNNGV in the germline V gene. Here the CDR3 reads CASSKIAGGSYNEQFF. As DNA, the CDR3 is TGTGCCAGCAGCAAAATAGCGGGAGGTAGCTACAATGAGCAGTTCTTC.

The chain combines TRBV28 with TRBJ1-1; D gene ambiguous. V was cut by 1 base and J by 6 bases, with 24 bases left in between. Germline lookup yields CDR1 MDHEN and CDR2 SYDVKM. The CDR3 sequence is 18 residues long. The CDR3: CASSLSWGKTSGKPEAFF. Written as DNA, the CDR3 is TGTGCCAGCAGTTTATCCTGGGGTAAAACCAGCGGTAAGCCTGAAGCTTTCTTT.

The chain has TRBV2 and TRBJ1-1, with D possibly TRBD1 on 5 matching bases. The CDR3 is made up of 15 amino acids. Trimming took off 0 bases at V and 4 bases at J, with 12 bases between the two ends. Germline CDR1 SNHLY, CDR2 FYNNEI. CDR3 DNA: TGTGCCAGCAGTGAAGCGCTTCCCAGGGTCACTGAAGCTTTCTTT. Translating gives CASSEALPRVTEAFF.

V is TRBV7-8 and J is TRBJ1-5, with D maybe TRBD1 (5 bases). Trimming shortened V by 5 bases and J by 2 bases, and 13 bases separated the two germline ends. Germline V gene lookup returns CDR1 SGHVS and CDR2 FQNEAQ. This CDR3 spans 15 amino acids. This CDR3 reads CASSSFTGRNQPQHF. The CDR3 coding sequence is TGTGCCAGCAGCAGCTTTACAGGTCGCAATCAGCCCCAGCATTTT.

The table lists this clone with a few counts. The chain couples TRBV19 to TRBJ2-7, with D unresolved. The CDR3 runs 17 residues. Germline values: CDR1 LNHDA, CDR2 SQIVND (reference sequence). Trimming removed 0 bases from V and 0 bases from J, with 15 bases in between. The CDR3 spells CASSIDGWSGNSYEQYF. Written as DNA, the CDR3 is TGTGCCAGTAGTATAGATGGGTGGTCAGGAAACTCCTACGAGCAGTACTTC.

The V and J genes are TRBV7-3 and TRBJ2-3; D uncertain. The V end lost 0 bases, the J end lost 3 bases, and 10 bases lay between the germline ends. The CDR3 runs 15 residues. From germline, CDR1 is SGHTA and CDR2 FQGTGA. The CDR3: CASSLTPSVTDTQYF. CDR3 bases: TGTGCCAGCAGCTTAACCCCTTCAGTTACAGATACGCAGTATTTT.